This record concerns one T cell receptor (beta chain) sequence. Its target is unknown. The data were obtained in a study of Ad26.COV2.S vaccination and SARS-CoV-2 variants. Clones were read by immunoSEQ multiplex PCR, and TCRdb kept only the in-frame ones, dropping some. The table records 85,000 to 95,000 clones, under 90% of them present only once. The CDR3 loop spans 15 amino acids. J gave up 6 bases and V 4 bases, and 9 bases lay outside the gene matches. Germline loops: CDR1 KGHDR, CDR2 SFDVKD. Findings and caveats of the study: Non-spike TCR breadth was similar in vaccine and placebo recipients. Using TCR breadth and depth analyses may have led to underestimated total T cell responses. Substantial post-vaccination breadth of spike-specific CD8+ and CD4+ T cell responses was reported.

The genes are TRBV24-1 and TRBJ2-3; 7 bases align to TRBD2. This material consisted of peripheral blood, taken after recovery from COVID-19. The sequence was obtained from a human donor who had recovered from COVID-19. CDR3 DNA sequence: TGTGCCACCAGTGACCCTGTAGCGGGCCGGGATACGCAGTATTTT. This codes for CATSDPVAGRDTQYF.